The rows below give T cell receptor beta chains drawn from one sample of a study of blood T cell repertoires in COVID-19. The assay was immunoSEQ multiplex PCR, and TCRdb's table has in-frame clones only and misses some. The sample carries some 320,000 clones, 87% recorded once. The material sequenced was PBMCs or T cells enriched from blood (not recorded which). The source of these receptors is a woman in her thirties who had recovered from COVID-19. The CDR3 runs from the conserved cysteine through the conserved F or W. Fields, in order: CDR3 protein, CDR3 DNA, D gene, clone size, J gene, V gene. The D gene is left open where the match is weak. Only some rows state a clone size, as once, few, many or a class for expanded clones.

CDR3 protein: CASSPQGLASVTGELFF
CDR3 DNA: TGTGCCAGCAGCCCACAGGGGCTAGCGTCGGTTACCGGGGAGCTGTTTTTT
D gene: -
clone size: -
J gene: TRBJ2-2
V gene: TRBV7-3

CDR3 protein: CSVPGQGGAETQYF
CDR3 DNA: TGCAGCGTACCGGGACAGGGAGGGGCAGAGACCCAGTACTTC
D gene: TRBD1
clone size: few
J gene: TRBJ2-5
V gene: TRBV29-1

CDR3 protein: CASSFAGHRSYEQYF
CDR3 DNA: TGTGCCAGCAGCTTTGCGGGGCACCGTTCCTACGAGCAGTACTTC
D gene: -
clone size: -
J gene: TRBJ2-7
V gene: TRBV5-5

CDR3 protein: CASSFRTDWSGYTF
CDR3 DNA: TGTGCCAGCAGTTTTAGGACAGACTGGAGTGGCTACACCTTC
D gene: -
clone size: -
J gene: TRBJ1-2
V gene: TRBV28

CDR3 protein: CASSRAGQGGNEQFF
CDR3 DNA: TGTGCCAGCAGCCGAGCTGGACAGGGCGGCAATGAGCAGTTCTTC
D gene: TRBD1
clone size: -
J gene: TRBJ2-1
V gene: TRBV11-2

CDR3 protein: CASSRGRGAEKLFF
CDR3 DNA: TGTGCCAGCAGCCGAGGCCGGGGGGCCGAAAAACTGTTTTTT
D gene: -
clone size: -
J gene: TRBJ1-4
V gene: TRBV7-8

CDR3 protein: CASSYGLLLGEQFF
CDR3 DNA: TGCGCCAGCAGTTACGGACTACTGCTGGGTGAGCAGTTCTTC
D gene: -
clone size: once
J gene: TRBJ2-1
V gene: TRBV4-1

CDR3 protein: CASSLGGTAHYSNQPQHF
CDR3 DNA: TGTGCCAGCAGCTTGGGAGGGACAGCGCATTATAGCAATCAGCCCCAGCATTTT
D gene: TRBD1
clone size: -
J gene: TRBJ1-5
V gene: TRBV5-6

CDR3 protein: CSLHDRAYEQYF
CDR3 DNA: TGCAGCCTTCACGACAGGGCCTACGAGCAGTACTTC
D gene: TRBD1
clone size: -
J gene: TRBJ2-7
V gene: TRBV29-1

CDR3 protein: CASSQEVSSYEQYF
CDR3 DNA: TGCGCCAGCAGCCAAGAAGTCAGCTCCTACGAGCAGTACTTC
D gene: -
clone size: -
J gene: TRBJ2-7
V gene: TRBV4-3

CDR3 protein: CASSFGQGIGANQPQHF
CDR3 DNA: TGTGCCAGCAGCTTCGGACAGGGGATCGGAGCAAATCAGCCCCAGCATTTT
D gene: TRBD1
clone size: -
J gene: TRBJ1-5
V gene: TRBV5-8

CDR3 protein: CASSLMTGTSEFF
CDR3 DNA: TGTGCCAGCAGTTTAATGACAGGGACCTCAGAATTCTTT
D gene: TRBD1
clone size: -
J gene: TRBJ1-1
V gene: TRBV28

CDR3 protein: CASSSSRRGTEYNEQFF
CDR3 DNA: TGCGCCAGCAGCTCCAGTCGAAGGGGAACGGAATACAATGAGCAGTTCTTC
D gene: -
clone size: -
J gene: TRBJ2-1
V gene: TRBV5-1

CDR3 protein: CASSFSGGTEAFF
CDR3 DNA: TGTGCCAGCAGCTTTTCAGGGGGCACTGAAGCTTTCTTT
D gene: TRBD1
clone size: -
J gene: TRBJ1-1
V gene: TRBV5-5

CDR3 protein: CASSPVSQVDGNEQFF
CDR3 DNA: TGTGCCAGCTCACCAGTCTCTCAGGTTGATGGAAATGAGCAGTTCTTC
D gene: -
clone size: few
J gene: TRBJ2-1
V gene: TRBV18

CDR3 protein: CASSDGTGGANYGYTF
CDR3 DNA: TGTGCCAGCAGTGACGGGACAGGGGGCGCAAACTATGGCTACACCTTC
D gene: TRBD1
clone size: -
J gene: TRBJ1-2
V gene: TRBV6-1

CDR3 protein: CASSQTQGNMPQHF
CDR3 DNA: TGTGCCAGCAGCCAAACTCAGGGTAATATGCCCCAGCATTTT
D gene: -
clone size: few
J gene: TRBJ1-5
V gene: TRBV4-2